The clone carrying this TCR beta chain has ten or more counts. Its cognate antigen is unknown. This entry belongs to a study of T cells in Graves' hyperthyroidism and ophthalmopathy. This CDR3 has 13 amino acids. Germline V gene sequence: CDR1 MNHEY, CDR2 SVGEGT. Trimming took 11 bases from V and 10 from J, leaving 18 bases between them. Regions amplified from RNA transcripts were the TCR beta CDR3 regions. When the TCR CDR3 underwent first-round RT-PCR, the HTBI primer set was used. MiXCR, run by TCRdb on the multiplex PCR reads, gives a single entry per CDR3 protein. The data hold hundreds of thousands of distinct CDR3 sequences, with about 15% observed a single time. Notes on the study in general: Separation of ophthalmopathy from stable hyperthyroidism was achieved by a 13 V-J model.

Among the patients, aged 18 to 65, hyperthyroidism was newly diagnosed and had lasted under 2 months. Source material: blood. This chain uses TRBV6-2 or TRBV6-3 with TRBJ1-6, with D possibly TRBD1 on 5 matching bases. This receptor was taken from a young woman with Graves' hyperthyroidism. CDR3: CAVGRGTISPLHF. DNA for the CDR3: TGTGCCGTTGGGCGCGGGACTATCTCACCCCTCCACTTT.